The 20 T cell receptor beta chains in this list originate from one sample, sequenced in a study of blood T cell repertoires in COVID-19. The table came from immunoSEQ multiplex PCR; TCRdb's copy has only in-frame clones and leaves some out. The sample holds some 67,000 clones, about four fifths seen once. The sample consisted of peripheral blood. The source of these receptors is a woman aged 55-70 years with acute or convalescent COVID-19.

The chain uses TRBV19 and TRBJ2-7, with D perhaps matching TRBD2 (5 bases). Between the trimmed V and J ends, which lost 3 bases and 3 bases, there was a span of 15 bases. From germline, CDR1 is LNHDA and CDR2 SQIVND (reference sequence). The CDR3 extends over 15 amino acids. The CDR3 loop is CASSIRVGGGYEQYF. CDR3 DNA: TGTGCCAGTAGTATTAGAGTAGGAGGAGGCTACGAGCAGTACTTC.

This rearrangement joins TRBV6-5 to TRBJ2-3; TRBD2 matches at 9 bases. This CDR3 is 14 amino acids long. J was trimmed by 2 bases and V by 6 bases; bases with no gene match: 3. Germline V gives CDR1 MNHEY, CDR2 SVGAGI. CDR3 in DNA: TGTGCCAGCAGGACTAGCGGATTCACAGATACGCAGTATTTT. Translated: CASRTSGFTDTQYF.

This sequence joins TRBV2 and TRBJ2-5; 14 bases align to TRBD2. The CDR3 is 17 amino acids. V dropped 5 bases and J dropped 5; count of bases not matched to a gene: 10. Per the germline V gene, CDR1 is SNHLY and CDR2 is FYNNEI. This chain's CDR3 is CASSMGLAGAAGETQYF. The CDR3 DNA is TGTGCCAGCAGTATGGGACTAGCGGGGGCAGCGGGGGAGACCCAGTACTTC.

This chain connects TRBV6-5 to TRBJ2-1; a weak D match, TRBD2 (5 bases). Germline V gives CDR1 MNHEY, CDR2 SVGAGI. This CDR3 is built from 12 residues. V shed 9 bases and J shed 6 bases, with 12 bases lying between them. DNA for the CDR3: TGTGCCAGTACGTGGGAGTTCAATGAGCAGTTCTTC. Protein: CASTWEFNEQFF.

The chain has TRBV20-1 and TRBJ2-1; possibly TRBD2 for D (5 bases). CDR1 DFQATT and CDR2 SNEGSKA come from the germline V gene (reference sequence). The CDR3 spans 15 residues. Trimming took 3 bases from V and 6 from J, leaving 18 bases between them. CDR3 amino acids: CSASLAIGGGNEQFF. The CDR3 DNA reads as TGCAGTGCTAGTTTGGCTATCGGAGGAGGCAATGAGCAGTTCTTC.

The chain links TRBV30 to TRBJ1-1, with D maybe TRBD1 (6 bases). The CDR3 totals 13 residues. The V gene's germline CDR1 is GTSNPN and CDR2 SVGIG (reference sequence). V shed 0 bases and J shed 9 bases, with 14 bases lying between them. CDR3 coding DNA: TGTGCCTGGAGTGTACTGGCAGACAGGAAAGCTTTCTTT. This translates into CAWSVLADRKAFF.

The V call is TRBV7-9, the J call TRBJ2-1, with 7 bases matching TRBD1. Per the germline V gene, CDR1 is SEHNR and CDR2 is FQNEAQ (reference sequence). The CDR3 contains 14 residues. Trimming removed 7 bases from V and 9 bases from J; junction bases left unmatched: 12. The CDR3: CASTPVLGGAEQFF. CDR3 bases: TGTGCCAGCACCCCGGTTCTAGGGGGCGCTGAGCAGTTCTTC.

V is TRBV27 and J is TRBJ1-2; 10 positions agree with TRBD1. Unmatched junction bases numbered 8, after V lost 4 bases and J lost 6 bases. Germline loops: CDR1 MNHEY, CDR2 SMNVEV (reference sequence). The CDR3 runs to 15 residues. CDR3 in amino acids: CASSSRQGAMDGYTF. CDR3 coding DNA: TGTGCCAGCAGTTCCCGACAGGGGGCGATGGATGGCTACACCTTC.

The chain uses TRBV7-9 and TRBJ2-1, with 9 nucleotides matching TRBD2. Germline V CDR1 and CDR2: SEHNR, FQNEAQ (reference sequence). The CDR3 runs to 16 residues. V shed 4 bases, J shed 8 bases, and the junction held 12 bases outside the gene matches. The CDR3 here is CASSSTSSGAIYEQFF. For the CDR3, the DNA is TGTGCCAGCAGCTCCACTTCTAGCGGGGCAATCTATGAGCAGTTCTTC.

This clone came up a few times. The rearrangement joins TRBV7-9 to TRBJ2-4; the D is unclear. Germline V gene data show CDR1 as SEHNR and CDR2 as FQNEAQ (reference sequence). V was clipped by 3 bases and J by 2 bases, with 5 bases between them. This CDR3 is built from 13 residues. DNA for the CDR3: TGTGCCAGCAGCTTGGCCCCCAAAAACATTCAGTACTTC. Translated, it gives CASSLAPKNIQYF.

The chain is built from TRBV6-6 and TRBJ1-6; D is unresolved. Germline CDR1 is MNHNY and CDR2 is SVGAGI (reference sequence). The ends were cut back, 5 bases at V and 6 bases at J, with 17 bases in the middle. The CDR3 spans 16 residues. Here the CDR3 reads CASSPKHVHSNSPLHF. CDR3 DNA: TGTGCCAGCAGTCCTAAGCACGTCCACAGTAATTCACCCCTCCACTTT.

The J gene is TRBJ1-1, the V gene TRBV12-3 or TRBV12-4; D is unresolved. Trimming removed 6 bases from V and 2 bases from J, with 10 bases in between. The CDR3 totals 13 residues. The CDR3 sequence: CASSVLSNTEAFF. CDR3 sequence (DNA): TGTGCCAGCAGCGTTCTTAGTAACACTGAAGCTTTCTTT.

This clone occurred a few times. V usage is TRBV2 and J usage is TRBJ2-5; D may be TRBD2 (7 bases). Germline V lookup: CDR1 SNHLY, CDR2 FYNNEI. The CDR3 has 16 residues. Trimming removed 4 bases from V and 1 base from J, with 16 bases in between. The CDR3 loop reads CASSVRAGALQETQYF. The CDR3 DNA is TGTGCCAGCAGTGTCCGCGCGGGGGCCCTCCAAGAGACCCAGTACTTC.

This chain uses TRBV27 with TRBJ2-1; TRBD2 matches at 7 bases. The ends lost 5 bases at V and 5 bases at J; junction bases unmatched: 9. CDR1 MNHEY and CDR2 SMNVEV come from the germline V gene (reference sequence). This CDR3 comprises 15 residues. DNA of the CDR3: TGTGCCAGCAGTCCAGGGCAGGGACTAAACAATGAGCAGTTCTTC. Encoded protein: CASSPGQGLNNEQFF.

The V and J genes are TRBV4-2 and TRBJ2-3; 7 bases are shared with TRBD2. The V gene end was trimmed by 0 bases and the J gene end by 2 bases; junction bases not matched to a gene: 8. This CDR3 has 17 residues. Germline CDR1 reads LGHNA; CDR2 reads YNFKEQ. CDR3 bases: TGTGCCAGCAGCCAAGATGGATCTCGGGGGGTCACAGATACGCAGTATTTT. It codes for CASSQDGSRGVTDTQYF.

This clone showed up just a few times. The J gene is TRBJ2-2, the V gene TRBV13, with 10 positions matching TRBD1. Losses at the gene ends were 5 bases for V and 6 bases for J; bases not matched to a gene: 6. Germline values: CDR1 PRHDT, CDR2 FYEKMQ (reference sequence). This CDR3 contains 15 residues. The CDR3 reads CASSVRDRGAGELFF. For the CDR3, the DNA is TGTGCCAGCAGCGTCCGGGACAGGGGAGCCGGGGAGCTGTTTTTT.

The chain employs TRBV11-2 and TRBJ2-7; D is ambiguous. CDR1 is SGHAT, CDR2 FQNNGV, per germline. V lost 4 bases, J lost 2 bases, and 3 bases lay in between. This CDR3 has 11 amino acids. This CDR3 is CASSSAYEQYF. CDR3 in DNA: TGTGCCAGCAGCTCGGCCTACGAGCAGTACTTC. Full variable domain (missing parts from reference TRBV11-2 and TRBJ2-7): EAGVAQSPRYKIIEKRQSVAFWCNPISGHATLYWYQQILGQGPKLLIQFQNNGVVDDSQLPKDRFSAERLKGVDSTLKIQPAKLEDSAVYLCASSSAYEQYFGPGTRLTVT.

This chain joins TRBV6-6 and TRBJ2-3, with 7 bases fitting TRBD1. CDR3 length: 14 residues. Germline values: CDR1 MNHNY, CDR2 SVGAGI (reference sequence). Losses at the gene ends were 5 bases for V and 0 bases for J; bases not matched to a gene: 2. Here the CDR3 reads CASSRGQSTDTQYF. As DNA, the CDR3 is TGTGCCAGCAGTCGGGGACAGAGCACAGATACGCAGTATTTT.

Comments on this clone: Other DNA sequences in the sample encode the same CDR3. V and J are TRBV7-2 and TRBJ2-1; a weak D match, TRBD2 (5 bases). There are 15 residues in the CDR3. Germline CDR1 is SGHTA and CDR2 is FQGNSA. The V end lost 2 bases, the J end lost 0 bases, and 8 bases lay between the germline ends. This CDR3 is CASSLTGSSYNEQFF. CDR3 DNA sequence: TGTGCCAGCAGCTTAACTGGGAGCTCCTACAATGAGCAGTTCTTC.

The rearrangement links TRBV11-1 to TRBJ2-5; weak D call: TRBD2 (5 bases). Trimming took 7 bases from V and 5 from J, leaving 17 bases between them. Germline assignment: CDR1 SGHAT and CDR2 FQDESV (reference sequence). CDR3 size: 14 residues. The CDR3 DNA is TGTGCCAGCAACCTAAAGTCCAGAGGGGAGACCCAGTACTTC. Protein: CASNLKSRGETQYF. Filled out from reference TRBV11-1 and TRBJ2-5, the complete variable domain reads EAEVAQSPRYKITEKSQAVAFWCDPISGHATLYWYRQILGQGPELLVQFQDESVVDDSQLPKDRFSAERLKGVDSTLKIQPAELGDSAMYLCASNLKSRGETQYFGPGTRLLVL.